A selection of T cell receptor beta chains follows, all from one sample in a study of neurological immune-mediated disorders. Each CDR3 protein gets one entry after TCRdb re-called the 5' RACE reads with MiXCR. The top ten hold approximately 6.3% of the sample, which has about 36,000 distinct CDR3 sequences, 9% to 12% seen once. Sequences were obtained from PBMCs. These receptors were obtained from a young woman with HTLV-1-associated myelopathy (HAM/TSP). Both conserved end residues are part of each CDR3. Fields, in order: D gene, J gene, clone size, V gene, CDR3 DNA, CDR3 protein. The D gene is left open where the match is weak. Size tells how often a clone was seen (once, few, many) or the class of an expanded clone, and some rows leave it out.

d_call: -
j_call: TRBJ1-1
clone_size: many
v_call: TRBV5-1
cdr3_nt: TGCGCCAGCAGCTTGGAGGGGGGGACCATGAACACTGAAGCTTTCTTT
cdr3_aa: CASSLEGGTMNTEAFF

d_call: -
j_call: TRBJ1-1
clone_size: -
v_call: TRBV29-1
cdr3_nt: TGCAGCGTTGTTGTAGGCGAGGACACTGAAGCTTTCTTT
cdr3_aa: CSVVVGEDTEAFF

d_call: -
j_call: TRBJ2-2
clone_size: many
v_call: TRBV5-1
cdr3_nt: TGCGCCAGCAGCTTGGCCCCTCAGGGGTCCTACGGGGAGCTGTTTTTT
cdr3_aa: CASSLAPQGSYGELFF

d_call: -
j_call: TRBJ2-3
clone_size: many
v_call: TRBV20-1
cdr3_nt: TGCAGTGCCCGCCGACCCAGTACTAGCACAGATACGCAGTATTTT
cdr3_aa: CSARRPSTSTDTQYF

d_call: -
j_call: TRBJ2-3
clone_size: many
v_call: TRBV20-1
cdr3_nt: TGCAGTGCTAGTCAACAGCCTAGCACAGATACGCAGTATTTT
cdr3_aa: CSASQQPSTDTQYF

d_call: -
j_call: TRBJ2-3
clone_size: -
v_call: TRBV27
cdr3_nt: TGTGCCAGCAGTTTTAGCCGTCCCTCAGATACGCAGTATTTT
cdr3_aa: CASSFSRPSDTQYF

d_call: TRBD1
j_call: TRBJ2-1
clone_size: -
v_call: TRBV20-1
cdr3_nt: TGCAGTGCTTCCCAGGGACAGGTCTCCTACAATGAGCAGTTCTTC
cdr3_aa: CSASQGQVSYNEQFF

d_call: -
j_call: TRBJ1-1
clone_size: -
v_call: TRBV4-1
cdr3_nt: TGCGCCAGCAGCCAAGATTATGGCGGGTTCGACACTGAAGCTTTCTTT
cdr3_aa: CASSQDYGGFDTEAFF

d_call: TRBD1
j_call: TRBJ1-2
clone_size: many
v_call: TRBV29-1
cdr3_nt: TGCAGCGTTGAAGACCCGGGACAGGGGTATAATGGCTACACCTTC
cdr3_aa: CSVEDPGQGYNGYTF

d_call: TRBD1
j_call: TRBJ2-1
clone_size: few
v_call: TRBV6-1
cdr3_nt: TGTGCCACCAAGGGGACGCCGGGACAGGGGAAAAGCAGTCAGTTCTTC
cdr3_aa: CATKGTPGQGKSSQFF

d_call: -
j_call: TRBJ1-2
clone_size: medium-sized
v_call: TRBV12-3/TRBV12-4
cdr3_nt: TGTGCCAGCAGTTTAGCACAGCCCTATGGCTACACCTTC
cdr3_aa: CASSLAQPYGYTF

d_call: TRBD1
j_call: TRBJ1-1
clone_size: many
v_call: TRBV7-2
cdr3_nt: TGTGCCAGCAGCCTGGACAGGAGCACTGAAGCTTTCTTT
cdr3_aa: CASSLDRSTEAFF

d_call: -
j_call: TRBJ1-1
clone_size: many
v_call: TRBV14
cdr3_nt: TGTGCCAGCAGCCAAGATCTAATTTTTAGGAGGGGGAACACTGAAGCTTTCTTT
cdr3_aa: CASSQDLIFRRGNTEAFF

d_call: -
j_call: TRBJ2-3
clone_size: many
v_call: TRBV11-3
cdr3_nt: TGTGCCAGCAGTTCTTCAGGCCAAACGCGTACAAATACGCAGTATTTT
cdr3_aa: CASSSSGQTRTNTQYF

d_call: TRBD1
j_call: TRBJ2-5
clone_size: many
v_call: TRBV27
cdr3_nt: TGTGCCAGCAGTTTATCTATCCACAGGGGAAGTGAGACCCAGTACTTC
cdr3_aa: CASSLSIHRGSETQYF

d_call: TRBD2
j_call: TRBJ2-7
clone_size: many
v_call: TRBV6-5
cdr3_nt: TGTGCCAGCAGTCACTTAGCGGGGAGCTCCTACGAGCAGTACTTC
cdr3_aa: CASSHLAGSSYEQYF

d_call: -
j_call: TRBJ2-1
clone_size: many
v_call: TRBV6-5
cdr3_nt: TGTGCCAGCACCTCGGGGCACCGCTCCTACAATGAGCAGTTCTTC
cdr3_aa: CASTSGHRSYNEQFF

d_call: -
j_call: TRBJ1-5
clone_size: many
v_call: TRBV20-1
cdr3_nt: TGCAGTGCTAGGTTAGGGGCGGAAAATCAGCCCCAGCATTTT
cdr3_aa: CSARLGAENQPQHF

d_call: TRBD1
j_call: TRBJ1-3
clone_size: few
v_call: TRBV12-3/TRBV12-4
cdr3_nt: TGTGCCAGCAGCAGGGACAGGGATGCCGGAAACACCATATATTTT
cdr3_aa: CASSRDRDAGNTIYF

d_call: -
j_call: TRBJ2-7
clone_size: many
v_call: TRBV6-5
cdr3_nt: TGTGCCAGCAGTTACGGCAGCCGCTACGAGCAGTACTTC
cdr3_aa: CASSYGSRYEQYF

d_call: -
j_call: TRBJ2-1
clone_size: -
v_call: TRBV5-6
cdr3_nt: -
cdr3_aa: CASSFYICSANYPRTGFYNEQFF

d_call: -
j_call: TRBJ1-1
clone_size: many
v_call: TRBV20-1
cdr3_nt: TGCAGTGCTAGAGATATGGGCAGTCCCATGAACACTGAAGCTTTCTTT
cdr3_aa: CSARDMGSPMNTEAFF